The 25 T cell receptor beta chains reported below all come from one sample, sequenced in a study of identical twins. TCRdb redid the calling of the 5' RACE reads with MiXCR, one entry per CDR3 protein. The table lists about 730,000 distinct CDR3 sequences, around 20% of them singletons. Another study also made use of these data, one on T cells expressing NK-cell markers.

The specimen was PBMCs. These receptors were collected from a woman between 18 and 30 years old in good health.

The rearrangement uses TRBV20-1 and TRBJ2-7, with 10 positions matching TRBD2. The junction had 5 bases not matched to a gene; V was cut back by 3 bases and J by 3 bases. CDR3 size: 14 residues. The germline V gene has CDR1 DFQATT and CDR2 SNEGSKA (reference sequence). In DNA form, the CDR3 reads TGCAGTGCTAGCGGGACTAGCGACTACTACGAGCAGTACTTC. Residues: CSASGTSDYYEQYF.

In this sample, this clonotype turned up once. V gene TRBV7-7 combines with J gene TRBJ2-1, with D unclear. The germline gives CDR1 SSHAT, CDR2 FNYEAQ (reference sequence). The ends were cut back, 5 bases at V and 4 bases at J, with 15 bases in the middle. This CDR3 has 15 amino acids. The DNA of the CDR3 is TGTGCCAGCAGCCCGCCTGGTCGCCGATACAATGAGCAGTTCTTC. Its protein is CASSPPGRRYNEQFF.

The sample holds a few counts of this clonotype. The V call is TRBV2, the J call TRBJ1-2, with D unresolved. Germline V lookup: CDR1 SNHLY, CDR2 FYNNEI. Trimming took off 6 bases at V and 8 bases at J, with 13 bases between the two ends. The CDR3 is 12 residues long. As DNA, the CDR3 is TGTGCCAGCAGCGATAACAGAGGCGGCTACACCTTC. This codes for CASSDNRGGYTF.

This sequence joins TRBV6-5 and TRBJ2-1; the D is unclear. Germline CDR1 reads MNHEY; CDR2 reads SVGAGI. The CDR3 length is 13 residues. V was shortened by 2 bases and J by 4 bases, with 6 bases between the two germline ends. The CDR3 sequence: CASSYAEYNEQFF. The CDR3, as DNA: TGTGCCAGCAGTTACGCGGAATACAATGAGCAGTTCTTC.

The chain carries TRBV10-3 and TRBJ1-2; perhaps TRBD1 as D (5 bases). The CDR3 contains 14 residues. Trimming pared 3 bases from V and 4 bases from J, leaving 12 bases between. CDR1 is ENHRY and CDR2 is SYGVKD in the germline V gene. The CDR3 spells CAISDGGVRYGYTF. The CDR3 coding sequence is TGTGCCATCAGTGACGGGGGGGTCCGCTATGGCTACACCTTC.

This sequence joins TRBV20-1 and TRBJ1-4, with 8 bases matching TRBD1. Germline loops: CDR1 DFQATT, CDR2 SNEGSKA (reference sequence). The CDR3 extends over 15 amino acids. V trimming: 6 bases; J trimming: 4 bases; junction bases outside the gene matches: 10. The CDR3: CSALHVGQGNEKLFF. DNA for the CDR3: TGCAGTGCCCTCCATGTCGGACAGGGTAATGAAAAACTGTTTTTT.

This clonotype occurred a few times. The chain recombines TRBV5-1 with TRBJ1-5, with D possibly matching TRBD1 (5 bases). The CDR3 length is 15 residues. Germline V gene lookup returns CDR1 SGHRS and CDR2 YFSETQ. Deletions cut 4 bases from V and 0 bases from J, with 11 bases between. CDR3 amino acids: CASSPGGNSNQPQHF. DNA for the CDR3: TGCGCCAGCAGCCCGGGGGGGAATAGCAATCAGCCCCAGCATTTT.

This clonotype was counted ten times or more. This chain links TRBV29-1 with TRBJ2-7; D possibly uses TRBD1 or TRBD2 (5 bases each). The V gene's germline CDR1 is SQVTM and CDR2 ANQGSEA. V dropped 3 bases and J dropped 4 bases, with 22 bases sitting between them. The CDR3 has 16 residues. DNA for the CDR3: TGCAGCGTTGATTGGGACCAGGGTGAAAGTCCTTACGAGCAGTACTTC. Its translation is CSVDWDQGESPYEQYF.

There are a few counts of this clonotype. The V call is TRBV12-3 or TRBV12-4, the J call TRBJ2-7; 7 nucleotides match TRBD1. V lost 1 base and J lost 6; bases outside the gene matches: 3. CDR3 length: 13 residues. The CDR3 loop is CASSLGRTGEQYF. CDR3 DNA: TGTGCCAGCAGTTTAGGCCGGACAGGCGAGCAGTACTTC.

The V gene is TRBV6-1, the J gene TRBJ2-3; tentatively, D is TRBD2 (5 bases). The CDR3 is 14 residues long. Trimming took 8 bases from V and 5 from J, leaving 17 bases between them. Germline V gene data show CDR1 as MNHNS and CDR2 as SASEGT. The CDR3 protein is CASCGAQAGDTQYF. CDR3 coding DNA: TGTGCCAGCTGCGGAGCCCAGGCGGGAGATACGCAGTATTTT.

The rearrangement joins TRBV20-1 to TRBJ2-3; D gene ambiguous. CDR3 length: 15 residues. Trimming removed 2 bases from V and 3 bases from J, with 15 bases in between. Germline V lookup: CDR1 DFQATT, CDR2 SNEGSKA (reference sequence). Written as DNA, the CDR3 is TGCAGTGCTAGACAACCGGGCCTCGCTACAGATACGCAGTATTTT. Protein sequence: CSARQPGLATDTQYF.

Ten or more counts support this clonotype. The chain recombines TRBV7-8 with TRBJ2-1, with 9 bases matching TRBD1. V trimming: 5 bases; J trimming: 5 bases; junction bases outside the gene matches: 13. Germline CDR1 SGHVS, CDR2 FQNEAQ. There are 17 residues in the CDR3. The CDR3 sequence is CASSPPLWDRDNNEQFF. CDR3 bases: TGTGCCAGCAGCCCCCCCCTTTGGGACAGGGACAACAATGAGCAGTTCTTC.

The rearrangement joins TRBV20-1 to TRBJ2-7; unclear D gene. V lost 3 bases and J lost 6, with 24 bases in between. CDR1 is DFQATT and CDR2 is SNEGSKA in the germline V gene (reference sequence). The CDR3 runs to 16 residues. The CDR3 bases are TGCAGTGCTAGTATCCCAGAACCACGATATTGGGGCGAGCAGTACTTC. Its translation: CSASIPEPRYWGEQYF.

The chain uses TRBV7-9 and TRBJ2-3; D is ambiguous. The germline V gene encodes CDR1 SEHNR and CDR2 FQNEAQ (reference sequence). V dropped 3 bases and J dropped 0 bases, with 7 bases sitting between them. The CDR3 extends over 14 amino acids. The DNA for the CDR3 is TGTGCCAGCAGCTTCCCGGGTAGCACAGATACGCAGTATTTT. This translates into CASSFPGSTDTQYF.

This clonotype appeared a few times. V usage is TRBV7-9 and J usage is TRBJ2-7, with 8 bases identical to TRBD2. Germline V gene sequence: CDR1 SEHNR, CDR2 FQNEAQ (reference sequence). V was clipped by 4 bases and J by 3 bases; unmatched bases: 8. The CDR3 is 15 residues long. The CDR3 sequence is CASSSGGEWGYEQYF. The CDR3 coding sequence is TGTGCCAGCAGCTCCGGGGGGGAATGGGGCTACGAGCAGTACTTC.

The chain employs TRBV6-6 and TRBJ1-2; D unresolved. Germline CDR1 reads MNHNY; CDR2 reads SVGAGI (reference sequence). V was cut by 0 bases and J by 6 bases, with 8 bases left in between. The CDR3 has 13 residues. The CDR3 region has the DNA TGTGCCAGCAGTTACTCCGCAGCGGATGGCTACACCTTC. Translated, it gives CASSYSAADGYTF.

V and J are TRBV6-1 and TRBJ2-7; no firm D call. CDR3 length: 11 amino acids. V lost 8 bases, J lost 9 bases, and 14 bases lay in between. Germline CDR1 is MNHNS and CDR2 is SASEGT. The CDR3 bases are TGTGCCAGCGGCCAAGGTCTGGTGCAGTACTTC. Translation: CASGQGLVQYF.

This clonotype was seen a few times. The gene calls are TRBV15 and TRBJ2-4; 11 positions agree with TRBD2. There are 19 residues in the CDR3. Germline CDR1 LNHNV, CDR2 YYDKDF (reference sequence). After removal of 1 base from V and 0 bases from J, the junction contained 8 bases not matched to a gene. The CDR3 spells CATSRVSPGLAGAKNIQYF. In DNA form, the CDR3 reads TGTGCCACCAGCAGAGTAAGCCCCGGACTAGCGGGAGCCAAAAACATTCAGTACTTC.

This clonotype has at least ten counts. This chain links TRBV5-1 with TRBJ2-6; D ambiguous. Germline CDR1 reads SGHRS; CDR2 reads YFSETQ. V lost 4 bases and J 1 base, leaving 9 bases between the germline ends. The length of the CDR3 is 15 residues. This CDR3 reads CASSLLGSGANVLTF. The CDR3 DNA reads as TGCGCCAGCAGCCTTTTGGGATCTGGGGCCAACGTCCTGACTTTC.

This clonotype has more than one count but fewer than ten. The CDR3 DNA follows: TGCGCCAGCAGCTTCAGACTAGCGGAAGAGACCCAGTACTTC. This sequence encodes CASSFRLAEETQYF. The rearrangement uses TRBV5-1 and TRBJ2-5; 9 bases align to TRBD2. The CDR3 covers 14 residues. Trimming at V came to 2 bases and at J to 3 bases, leaving 2 bases not matched to a gene. Germline V gene data show CDR1 as SGHRS and CDR2 as YFSETQ.

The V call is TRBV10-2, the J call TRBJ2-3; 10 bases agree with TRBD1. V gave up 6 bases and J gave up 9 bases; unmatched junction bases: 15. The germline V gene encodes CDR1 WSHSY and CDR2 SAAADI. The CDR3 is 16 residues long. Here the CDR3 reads CASSPPTKGTGETQYF. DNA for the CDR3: TGCGCCAGCAGCCCCCCGACAAAAGGGACAGGGGAAACGCAGTATTTT.

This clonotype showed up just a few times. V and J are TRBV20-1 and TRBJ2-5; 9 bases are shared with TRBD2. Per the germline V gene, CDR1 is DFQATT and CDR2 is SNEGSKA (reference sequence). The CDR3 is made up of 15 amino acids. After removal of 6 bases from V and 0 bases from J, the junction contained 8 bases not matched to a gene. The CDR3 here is CSATAGGHYQETQYF. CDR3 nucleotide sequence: TGCAGTGCGACGGCGGGGGGGCATTACCAAGAGACCCAGTACTTC.

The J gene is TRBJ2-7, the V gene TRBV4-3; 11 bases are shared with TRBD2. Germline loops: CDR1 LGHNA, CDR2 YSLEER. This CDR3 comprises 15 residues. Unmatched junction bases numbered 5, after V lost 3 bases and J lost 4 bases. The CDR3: CASSHGGTSGYEQYF. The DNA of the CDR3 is TGCGCCAGCAGCCACGGTGGGACTAGCGGATACGAGCAGTACTTC.

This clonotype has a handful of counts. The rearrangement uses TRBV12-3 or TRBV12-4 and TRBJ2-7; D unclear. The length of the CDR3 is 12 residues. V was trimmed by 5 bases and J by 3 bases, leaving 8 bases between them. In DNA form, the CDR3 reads TGTGCCAGCAGTAATCAGTACTACGAGCAGTACTTC. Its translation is CASSNQYYEQYF.

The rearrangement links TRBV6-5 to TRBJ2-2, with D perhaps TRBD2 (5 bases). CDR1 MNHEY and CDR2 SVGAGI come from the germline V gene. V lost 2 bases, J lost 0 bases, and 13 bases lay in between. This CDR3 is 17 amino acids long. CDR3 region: CASSYHKRNANTGELFF. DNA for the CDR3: TGTGCCAGCAGTTACCATAAGCGGAACGCGAACACCGGGGAGCTGTTTTTT.